The 2 T cell receptor beta chains below all came from one sample that was sequenced in a study of blood T cell repertoires in COVID-19. Generated by immunoSEQ multiplex PCR, the TCRdb table keeps only in-frame clones and is missing some. Here the sample spans around 72,000 clones, more than 65% being singletons. The specimen was peripheral blood. All receptors come from a woman aged 55-69 years with acute or convalescent COVID-19.

The chain has TRBV7-8 and TRBJ1-5; D unclear. The CDR3 has 15 residues. Looked up from germline, CDR1 is SGHVS and CDR2 is FQNEAQ. Between the trimmed V and J ends, which lost 0 bases and 7 bases, there was a span of 13 bases. Written as DNA, the CDR3 is TGTGCCAGCAGCTTAGCTGGAGGGTCAAACCAGCCCCAGCATTTT. As protein: CASSLAGGSNQPQHF.

V usage is TRBV7-8 and J usage is TRBJ1-6; 9 bases fit TRBD1. J lost 8 bases, V lost 8 bases, and 4 bases had no gene match. This CDR3 region has 13 residues. Germline V lookup: CDR1 SGHVS, CDR2 FQNEAQ. The CDR3 is CASGTGPDSPLHF. In nucleotides, the CDR3 is TGTGCCAGCGGGACAGGGCCGGATTCACCCCTCCACTTT.